The clone carrying this TCR beta chain appeared many times. From germline, CDR1 is MDHEN and CDR2 SYDVKM. Trimming shortened V by 6 bases and J by 4 bases, and 13 bases separated the two germline ends. This CDR3 region has 14 residues. The record originates from a study of spatial heterogeneity in lung cancer. Each CDR3 protein is one row after TCRdb ran MiXCR on the 5' RACE reads. This sample carries around 41,000 distinct CDR3 sequences, 6.5% to 7% of them seen once, and the ten largest clones take around 45%. Time point in this sample: sample taken at primary tumor resection. Researchers sequenced whole RNA taken from tumor, nontumor lung or frozen PBMC without sorting.

The TCR comes from a female donor with early-stage non-small cell lung cancer. The sequencing used PBMCs, collected at surgery. This chain uses TRBV28 with TRBJ1-5; weak D call: TRBD1 (5 bases). DNA for the CDR3: TGTGCCAGCAGCAGGGACCGGCCGAATCAGCCCCAGCATTTT. Translated, it gives CASSRDRPNQPQHF.